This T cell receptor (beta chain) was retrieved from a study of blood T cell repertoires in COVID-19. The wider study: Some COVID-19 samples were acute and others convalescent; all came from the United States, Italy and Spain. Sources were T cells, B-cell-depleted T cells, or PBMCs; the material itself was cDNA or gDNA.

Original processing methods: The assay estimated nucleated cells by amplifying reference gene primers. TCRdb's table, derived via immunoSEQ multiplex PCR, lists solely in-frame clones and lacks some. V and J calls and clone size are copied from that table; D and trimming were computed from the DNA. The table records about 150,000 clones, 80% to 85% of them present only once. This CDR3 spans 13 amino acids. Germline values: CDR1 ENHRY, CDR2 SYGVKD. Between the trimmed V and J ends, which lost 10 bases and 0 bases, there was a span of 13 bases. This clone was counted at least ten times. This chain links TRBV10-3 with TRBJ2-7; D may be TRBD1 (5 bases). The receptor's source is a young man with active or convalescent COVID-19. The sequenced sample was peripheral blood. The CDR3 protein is CATVSQGSYEQYF. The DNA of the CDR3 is TGTGCCACCGTGTCTCAGGGCTCCTACGAGCAGTACTTC.